Listed below are T cell receptor beta chains from one sample, sequenced in a study of beta chain bispecific antibodies for T cell cancers. TCRdb used MiXCR to reprocess the 5' RACE reads, holding one entry per CDR3 protein. Of 20,000 to 25,000 distinct CDR3 sequences in the sample, approximately 2.6% are singletons; the top ten hold 30% to 35%. Their antigens are not known. The sample consisted of healthy donor T cells cultured with leukemia cells. The receptors here all came from a human donor in good health. Some clones in this sample may be carry-over from other donors' samples. Each CDR3 is given with its conserved first and last residue. The D gene is left open where the match is weak. The size of a clone is reported for some rows only, either as once, few or many, or as a class for expanded clones.

abundance,v_gene,j_gene,d_gene,CDR3nt,CDR3aa
many,TRBV6-9,TRBJ2-7,NA,TGTGCCAGAAAGAAACTAAACCGGGCTTTTTTAACCTACGAGCAGTACTTC,CARKKLNRAFLTYEQYF
many,TRBV11-2,TRBJ2-3,TRBD2,TGTGCCAGCAGCTCCTGGACGGGGGGAGGAGATACGCAGTATTTT,CASSSWTGGGDTQYF
many,TRBV7-9,TRBJ1-4,NA,TGTGCCAGCAGCCTAATCGATGAAAAACTGTTTTTT,CASSLIDEKLFF
medium-sized,TRBV25-1,TRBJ1-1,NA,TGTGCCAGCTCACTAGACAGGAACACTGAAGCTTTCTTT,CASSLDRNTEAFF
many,TRBV6-5,TRBJ2-5,NA,TGTGCCAGCAGTTACTCGATGGCAGGGGGGAAAGAGACCCAGTACTTC,CASSYSMAGGKETQYF
many,TRBV5-6,TRBJ1-2,NA,TGTGCCAGCAGCTTGGCGGTAGGAACGATGGGCTATGGCTACACCTTC,CASSLAVGTMGYGYTF
many,TRBV7-9,TRBJ1-2,NA,TGTGCCAGCAGCACCTTCCAGAAAAACTATGGCTACACCTTC,CASSTFQKNYGYTF
many,TRBV5-6,TRBJ2-3,NA,TGTGCCAGCAGCGCCACAGATACGCAGTATTTT,CASSATDTQYF
NA,TRBV27,TRBJ1-5,NA,TGTGCCAGCAGTTTCGGATACAATCAGCCCCAGCATTTT,CASSFGYNQPQHF
many,TRBV11-2,TRBJ2-1,TRBD2,TGTGCCAGCAGCTTTCTCCCGGGGGGGCCTCCTTGGCACCTGGCCCATGAGCAGTTCTTC,CASSFLPGGPPWHLAHEQFF
many,TRBV20-1,TRBJ2-2,NA,TGCAGTGCTAGAGATGAATACGGGGAATCCACCGGGGAGCTGTTTTTT,CSARDEYGESTGELFF
many,TRBV7-3,TRBJ1-1,NA,TGTGCCAGCAGCGCCTACACCGGACAGGAAGCTTTCTTT,CASSAYTGQEAFF
many,TRBV20-1,TRBJ2-3,NA,TGCAGTGTGAAGCTAGATACGCAGTATTTT,CSVKLDTQYF
many,TRBV3-1,TRBJ2-1,TRBD2,TGTGCCAGCAGCCCCAGCTCCACTAGCGGGGGGGAGTTCTTC,CASSPSSTSGGEFF
many,TRBV2,TRBJ2-3,NA,TGTGCCAGCACCCTCCGTCAAGGCGGGGGCACAGATACGCAGTATTTT,CASTLRQGGGTDTQYF
many,TRBV20-1,TRBJ2-1,NA,TGCAGTGCAACGCACCGGGACAGCGGGGCTAGAAATGAGCAGTTCTTC,CSATHRDSGARNEQFF
many,TRBV29-1,TRBJ1-2,NA,TGCAGCGCAGGAACGACCTATGGCTACACCTTC,CSAGTTYGYTF
many,TRBV21-1,TRBJ1-5,NA,TGTGCCAGCAGCACCAAGGCCAGGACGGTTAGCAATCAGCCCCAGCATTTT,CASSTKARTVSNQPQHF